A selection of T cell receptor beta chains follows, all from one sample in a study of cytomegalovirus exposure and HLA in healthy donors. Data came from immunoSEQ multiplex PCR; TCRdb stores just in-frame clones and leaves some out. The sample yields around 27,000 clones, about 66% seen once. Sequencing was done on a sample of PBMCs. The receptor source for this set is a male donor in good health and CMV-seropositive. Each CDR3 is given with its conserved first and last residue. Fields, in order: V gene, J gene, clone size, D gene, CDR3 DNA, CDR3 protein. D genes are given only for firm matches. Where a row states a size, it is once, few, many or the class of an expanded clone; other rows omit it.

TRBV7-3	TRBJ2-1	few	TRBD2	TGTGCCAGCAGCCCTAGCGGGAACAATGAGCAGTTCTTC	CASSPSGNNEQFF
TRBV6-5	TRBJ1-5	.	.	TGTGCCAGCAGTTACGCGGGGGGGGGCAATCAGCCCCAGCATTTT	CASSYAGGGNQPQHF
TRBV6-5	TRBJ1-1	.	.	TGTGCCAGCAGTTACGAGGGTTTGAACACTGAAGCTTTCTTT	CASSYEGLNTEAFF
TRBV18	TRBJ2-1	.	.	TGTGCCAGCTCACCACGGTCGGGGCAGGGGAGATACAATGAGCAGTTCTTC	CASSPRSGQGRYNEQFF
TRBV7-9	TRBJ1-6	.	TRBD1	TGTGCCAGCAGCCGGACAGGGGATAATTCACCCCTCCACTTT	CASSRTGDNSPLHF
TRBV5-6	TRBJ2-1	few	.	TGTGCCAGCAGCTGGGGCGATGGTGAGCAGTTCTTC	CASSWGDGEQFF
TRBV5-1	TRBJ2-5	.	TRBD1	TGCGCCAGCAGCTTGGCAGCTTTACAGGGGCAAGAGACCCAGTACTTC	CASSLAALQGQETQYF
TRBV28	TRBJ2-7	many	.	TGTGCCAGCAATCCGACCCACGGGTCGGGGTACGAGCAGTACTTC	CASNPTHGSGYEQYF
TRBV11-2	TRBJ1-1	.	.	TGTGCCAGCAGTTTGGGCGCGTACACTGAAGCTTTCTTT	CASSLGAYTEAFF
TRBV5-8	TRBJ1-4	.	.	TGTGCCAGCAGCCGACCTTTTGGAGCAACTAATGAAAAACTGTTTTTT	CASSRPFGATNEKLFF
TRBV2	TRBJ1-2	.	TRBD1	TGTGCCAGCAGTGGCCGGACAGGGAACTATGGCTACACCTTC	CASSGRTGNYGYTF
TRBV5-1	TRBJ1-1	.	.	TGCGCCAGCAGGGAGGGGTTTAGGGGCACTGAAGCTTTCTTT	CASREGFRGTEAFF
TRBV6-5	TRBJ1-3	.	TRBD1	TGTGCCACCCGGGACAGTCACTCTGGAAACACCATATATTTT	CATRDSHSGNTIYF
TRBV5-1	TRBJ2-5	.	TRBD2	TGCGCCAGCAGCTTGACTAGCGGGGGTGCTGAGACCCAGTACTTC	CASSLTSGGAETQYF
TRBV5-1	TRBJ2-7	.	TRBD1	TGCGCCAGCGGGGGACAGGGGGGTCGGTTATACGAGCAGTACTTC	CASGGQGGRLYEQYF
TRBV7-2	TRBJ1-5	few	.	TGTGCCAGCAGCCAGGGTAGTCAGCCCCAGCATTTT	CASSQGSQPQHF
TRBV6-5	TRBJ1-5	many	TRBD1	TGTGCCAGCAGTTCTGGGACAGGGCCGTCCCAGCCCCAGCATTTT	CASSSGTGPSQPQHF
TRBV7-8	TRBJ2-7	once	.	TGTGCCAGCAGCGTACGATCAGCGGCTTGGGGCGAGCAGTACTTC	CASSVRSAAWGEQYF
TRBV6-6	TRBJ2-2	.	TRBD2	TGTGCCAGCAGCATAAGCGGGACGAACACCGGGGAGCTGTTTTTT	CASSISGTNTGELFF
TRBV5-1	TRBJ2-2	.	TRBD2	TGCGCCAGCAGCGAGCGGGGGGCCCCCGGGGAGCTGTTTTTT	CASSERGAPGELFF
TRBV18	TRBJ2-3	few	.	TGTGCCAGCTCACCACTTGCGGGAAGCACAGATACGCAGTATTTT	CASSPLAGSTDTQYF
TRBV6-1	TRBJ1-2	.	.	TGTGCCAGCAGCCCTCGCGGGCCCTACAATGGCTACACCTTC	CASSPRGPYNGYTF
TRBV14	TRBJ2-2	once	.	TGTGCCAGCAGCCATCTAACAGGGTTGAACACCGGGGAGCTGTTTTTT	CASSHLTGLNTGELFF
TRBV11-3	TRBJ1-6	.	TRBD1	TGTGCCAGCAGCTTGCCGGGACAGGGCTTCAGTTCACCCCTCCACTTT	CASSLPGQGFSSPLHF
TRBV28	TRBJ1-1	.	.	TGTGCCAGCAGTTTAGGGGGCGTCTCTTCCTCTGAAGCTTTCTTT	CASSLGGVSSSEAFF
TRBV7-9	TRBJ1-1	few	.	TGTGCCAGCAGCGCGGGCACCTCGAACACTGAAGCTTTCTTT	CASSAGTSNTEAFF
TRBV28	TRBJ1-4	.	.	TGTGCCAGCAGTTTTGAGGGATGGACTAATGAAAAACTGTTTTTT	CASSFEGWTNEKLFF
TRBV4-1	TRBJ2-5	.	.	TGCGCCAGCAGCCAAGGGACTGTACGGCAAGAGACCCAGTACTTC	CASSQGTVRQETQYF
TRBV7-6	TRBJ2-1	few	.	TGTGCCAGCAGCCGGGGGGCTGAGCAGTTCTTC	CASSRGAEQFF